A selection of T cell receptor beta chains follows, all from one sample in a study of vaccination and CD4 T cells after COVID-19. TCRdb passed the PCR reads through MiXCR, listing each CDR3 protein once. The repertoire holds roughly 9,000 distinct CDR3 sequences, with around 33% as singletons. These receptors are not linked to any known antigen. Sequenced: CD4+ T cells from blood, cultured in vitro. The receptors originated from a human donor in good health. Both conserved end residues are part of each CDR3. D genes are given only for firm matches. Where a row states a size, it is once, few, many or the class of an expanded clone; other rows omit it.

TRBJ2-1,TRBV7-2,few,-,CASRSTGPQYNEQFF,TGTGCCAGCAGGTCGACCGGGCCCCAATACAATGAGCAGTTCTTC
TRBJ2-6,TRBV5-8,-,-,CASSPAGSGANVLTF,TGTGCCAGCAGCCCGGCAGGTTCTGGGGCCAACGTCCTGACTTTC
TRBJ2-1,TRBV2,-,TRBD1,CASSERTGYGGSYNEQFF,TGTGCCAGCAGTGAAAGGACAGGTTATGGGGGCTCCTACAATGAGCAGTTCTTC
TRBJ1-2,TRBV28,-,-,CASSPEFYGYTF,TGTGCCAGCAGCCCCGAGTTCTATGGCTACACCTTC
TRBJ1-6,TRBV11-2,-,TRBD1,CASSLVSGQQNSPLHF,TGTGCCAGCAGCTTAGTTTCGGGACAGCAAAATTCACCCCTCCACTTT
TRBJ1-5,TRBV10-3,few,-,CAISEWAADYSNQPQHF,TGTGCCATCAGTGAATGGGCAGCCGACTATAGCAATCAGCCCCAGCATTTT
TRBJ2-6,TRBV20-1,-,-,CVCSGANVLTF,TGCGTATGTTCTGGGGCCAACGTCCTGACTTTC
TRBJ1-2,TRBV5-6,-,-,CASSLFPATVSYGYTF,TGTGCCAGCAGCTTGTTTCCCGCGACCGTGTCCTATGGCTACACCTTC
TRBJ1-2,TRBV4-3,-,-,CASSQVKGGYTF,TGCGCCAGCAGCCAAGTGAAGGGTGGCTACACCTTC
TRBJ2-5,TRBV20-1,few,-,CSARDPGGPGETQYF,TGCAGTGCTAGAGACCCGGGTGGACCTGGGGAGACCCAGTACTTC
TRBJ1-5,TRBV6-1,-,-,CASSEVYEEPQHF,TGTGCCAGCAGTGAAGTGTACGAAGAGCCCCAGCATTTT
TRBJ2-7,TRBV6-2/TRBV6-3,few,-,CASSYGAASWYEQYF,TGTGCCAGCAGTTACGGTGCTGCCTCCTGGTACGAGCAGTACTTC
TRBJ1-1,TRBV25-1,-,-,CARPGREERNTEAFF,TGTGCCAGGCCGGGGAGGGAGGAGAGGAACACTGAAGCTTTCTTT
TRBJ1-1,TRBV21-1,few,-,CASSKAIRAPEAFF,TGTGCCAGCAGCAAAGCAATACGGGCCCCTGAAGCTTTCTTT
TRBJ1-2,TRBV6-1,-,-,CASTMTGGRSYGYTF,TGTGCCAGCACGATGACCGGGGGGCGGTCCTATGGCTACACCTTC
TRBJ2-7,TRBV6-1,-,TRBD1,CASSGVLGQGFEEQYF,TGTGCCAGCAGTGGGGTCCTGGGACAGGGTTTCGAGGAGCAGTACTTC
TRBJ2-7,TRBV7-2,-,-,CASSEVGERSYEQYF,TGTGCCAGCAGTGAGGTGGGGGAGAGGTCCTACGAGCAGTACTTC
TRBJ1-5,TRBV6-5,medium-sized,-,CASSYRGESQPQHF,TGTGCCAGCAGTTATAGGGGAGAAAGTCAGCCCCAGCATTTT
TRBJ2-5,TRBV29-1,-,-,CSVRGRGEQTQYF,TGCAGCGTTCGAGGTAGGGGAGAGCAGACCCAGTACTTC
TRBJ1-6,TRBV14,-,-,CASNGPAGANSPLHF,TGTGCCAGCAACGGCCCGGCGGGGGCCAATTCACCCCTCCACTTT
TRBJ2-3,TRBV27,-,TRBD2,CASRRLAITDTQYF,TGTGCCAGCAGGCGACTAGCCATCACAGATACGCAGTATTTT
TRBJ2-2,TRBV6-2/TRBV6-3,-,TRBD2,CASSRTSGRVNGELFF,TGTGCCAGCAGTCGGACTAGCGGGAGGGTCAACGGGGAGCTGTTTTTT
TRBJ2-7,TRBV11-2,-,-,CASSSLRGRNYEQYF,TGTGCCAGCAGCTCCCTCCGGGGCAGAAACTACGAGCAGTACTTC